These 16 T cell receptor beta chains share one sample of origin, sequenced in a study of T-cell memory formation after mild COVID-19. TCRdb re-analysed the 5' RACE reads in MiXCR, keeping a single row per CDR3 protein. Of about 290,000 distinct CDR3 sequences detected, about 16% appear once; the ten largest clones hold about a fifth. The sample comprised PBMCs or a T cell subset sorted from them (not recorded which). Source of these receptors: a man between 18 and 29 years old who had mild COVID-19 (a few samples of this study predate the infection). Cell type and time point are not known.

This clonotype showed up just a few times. CDR3 amino acids: CASSGSGGAGKNIQYF. The CDR3 DNA reads TGTGCCAGCAGTGGGAGCGGGGGGGCCGGCAAAAACATTCAGTACTTC. J is TRBJ2-4 and V is TRBV2; the match to TRBD2 covers 10 bases. This CDR3 has 16 residues. CDR1 and CDR2 from the germline V gene are SNHLY and FYNNEI. V was clipped by 4 bases and J by 3 bases; unmatched bases: 6. The complete variable domain, with remaining parts taken from reference TRBV2 and TRBJ2-4, reads EPEVTQTPSHQVTQMGQEVILRCVPISNHLYFYWYRQILGQKVEFLVSFYNNEISEKSEIFDDQFSVERPDGSNFTLKIRSTKLEDSAMYFCASSGSGGAGKNIQYFGAGTRLSVL.

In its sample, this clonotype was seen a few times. CDR3 in DNA: TGTGCCAGCAGCCTCCGGACTAGCGGAAAAGAGACCCAGTACTTC. Encoded protein: CASSLRTSGKETQYF. The chain has TRBV12-3 or TRBV12-4 and TRBJ2-5; 10 bases are shared with TRBD2. V trimming: 6 bases; J trimming: 3 bases; junction bases outside the gene matches: 7. CDR3 size: 15 residues.

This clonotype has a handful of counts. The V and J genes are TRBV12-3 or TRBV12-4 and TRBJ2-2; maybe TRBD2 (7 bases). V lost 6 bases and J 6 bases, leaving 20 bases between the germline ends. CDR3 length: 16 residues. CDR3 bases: TGTGCCAGCAGGCCTTGGGGGCCGGGGGGCTCCGGGGAGCTGTTTTTT. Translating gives CASRPWGPGGSGELFF.

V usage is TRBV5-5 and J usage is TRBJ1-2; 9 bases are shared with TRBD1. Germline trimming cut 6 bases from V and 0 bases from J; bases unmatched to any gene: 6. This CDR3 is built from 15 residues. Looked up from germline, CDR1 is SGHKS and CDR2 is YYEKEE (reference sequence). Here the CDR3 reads CASTQQGAANYGYTF. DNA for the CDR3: TGTGCCAGCACCCAACAGGGGGCAGCTAACTATGGCTACACCTTC.

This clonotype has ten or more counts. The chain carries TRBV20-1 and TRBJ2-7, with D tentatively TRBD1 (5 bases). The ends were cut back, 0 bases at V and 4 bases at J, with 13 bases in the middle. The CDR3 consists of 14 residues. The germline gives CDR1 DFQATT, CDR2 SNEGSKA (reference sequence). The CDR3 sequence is CSARDSGQKYEQYV. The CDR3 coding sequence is TGCAGTGCTAGAGATAGTGGACAAAAATACGAGCAGTACGTC.

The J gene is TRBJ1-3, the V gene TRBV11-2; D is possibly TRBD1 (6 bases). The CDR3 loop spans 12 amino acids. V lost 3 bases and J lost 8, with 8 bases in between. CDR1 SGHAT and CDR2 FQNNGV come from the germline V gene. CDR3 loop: CASSFSGDTIYF. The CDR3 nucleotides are TGTGCCAGCAGCTTCTCAGGGGACACCATATATTTT.

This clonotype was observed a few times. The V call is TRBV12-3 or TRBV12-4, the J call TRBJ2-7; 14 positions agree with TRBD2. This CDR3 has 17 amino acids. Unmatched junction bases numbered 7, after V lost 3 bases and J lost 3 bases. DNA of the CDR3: TGTGCCAGCAGTTTGGGACCGGGACTAGCGGGAGACTACGAGCAGTACTTC. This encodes CASSLGPGLAGDYEQYF.

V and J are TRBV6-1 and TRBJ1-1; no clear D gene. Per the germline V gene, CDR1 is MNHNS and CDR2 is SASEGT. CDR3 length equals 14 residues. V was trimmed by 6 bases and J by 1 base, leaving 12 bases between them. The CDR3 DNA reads TGTGCCAGCAGCGCGTCAGGCCGGAACACTGAAGCTTTCTTT. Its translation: CASSASGRNTEAFF.

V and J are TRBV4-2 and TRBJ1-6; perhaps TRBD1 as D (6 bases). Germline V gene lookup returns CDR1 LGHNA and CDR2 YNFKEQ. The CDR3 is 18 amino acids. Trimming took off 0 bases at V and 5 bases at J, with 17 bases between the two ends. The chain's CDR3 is CASSQERVSGDDNSPLHF. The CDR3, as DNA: TGTGCCAGCAGCCAAGAAAGGGTCTCAGGGGACGATAATTCACCCCTCCACTTT.

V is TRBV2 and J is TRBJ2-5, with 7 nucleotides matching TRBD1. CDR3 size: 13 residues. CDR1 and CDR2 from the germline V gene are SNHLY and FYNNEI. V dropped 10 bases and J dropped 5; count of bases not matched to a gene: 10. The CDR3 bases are TGTGCCACCAGGGACAGAGCGGAGGAGACCCAGTACTTC. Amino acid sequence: CATRDRAEETQYF.

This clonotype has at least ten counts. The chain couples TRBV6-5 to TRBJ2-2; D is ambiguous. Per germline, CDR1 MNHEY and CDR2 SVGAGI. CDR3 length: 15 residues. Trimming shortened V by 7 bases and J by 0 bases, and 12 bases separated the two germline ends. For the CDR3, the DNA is TGTGCCAGCACATGGCTTCTCGCGAACACCGGGGAGCTGTTTTTT. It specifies CASTWLLANTGELFF.

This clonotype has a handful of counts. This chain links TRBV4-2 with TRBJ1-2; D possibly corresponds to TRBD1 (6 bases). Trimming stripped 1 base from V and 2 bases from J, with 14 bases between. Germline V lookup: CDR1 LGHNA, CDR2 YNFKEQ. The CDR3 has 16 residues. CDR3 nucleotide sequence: TGTGCCAGCAGCCAAGGGAGTGGGGGGCTGAACTATGGCTACACCTTC. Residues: CASSQGSGGLNYGYTF.

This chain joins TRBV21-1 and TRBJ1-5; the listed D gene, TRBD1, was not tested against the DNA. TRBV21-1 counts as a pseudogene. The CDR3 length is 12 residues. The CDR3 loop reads CATTGMFQPQHF. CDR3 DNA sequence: TGTGCCACCACAGGGATGTTTCAGCCCCAGCATTTT.

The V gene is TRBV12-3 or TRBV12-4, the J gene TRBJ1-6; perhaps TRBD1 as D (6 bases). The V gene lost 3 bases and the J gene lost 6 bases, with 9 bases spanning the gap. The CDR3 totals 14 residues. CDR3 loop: CASSLRGPNSPLHF. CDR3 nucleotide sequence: TGTGCCAGCAGTTTGCGGGGGCCTAATTCACCCCTCCACTTT.

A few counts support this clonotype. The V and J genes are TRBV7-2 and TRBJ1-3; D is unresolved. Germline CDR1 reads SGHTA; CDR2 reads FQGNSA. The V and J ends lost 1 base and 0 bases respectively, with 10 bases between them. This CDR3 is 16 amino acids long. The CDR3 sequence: CASSLVRASSGNTIYF. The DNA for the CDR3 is TGTGCCAGCAGCTTAGTACGGGCCTCCTCTGGAAACACCATATATTTT.

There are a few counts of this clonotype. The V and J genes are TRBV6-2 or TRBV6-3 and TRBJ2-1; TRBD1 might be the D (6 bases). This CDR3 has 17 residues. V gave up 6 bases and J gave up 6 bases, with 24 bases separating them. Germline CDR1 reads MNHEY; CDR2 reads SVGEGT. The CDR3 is CASSPPKQGTYGNEQFF. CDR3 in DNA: TGTGCCAGCAGCCCCCCGAAACAGGGAACTTATGGCAATGAGCAGTTCTTC.